This T cell receptor beta chain emerged from a study of T cell responses to AZD1222 COVID-19 vaccine. General study points: Within unmutated variant regions lay the reported targets of nearly half of spike-specific TCRs. Researchers report vaccine-associated CD4 TCRs spanning spike, with dominance at 160-218 and 743-854.

Only in-frame clones appear in the TCRdb table, and some are missing; sequencing was by immunoSEQ multiplex PCR. The sample lists 140,000 to 150,000 clones, 93% occurring once. V lost 2 bases, J lost 0 bases, and 1 base stayed unmatched. The CDR3 consists of 15 residues. The germline CDR1 and CDR2 sequences are SGDLS and YYNGEE. Notes on this clone: Antigen unknown.

The sequencing here drew on peripheral blood, taken on day 0 of AZD1222 vaccination. This TCR was sampled from an adult in good health. The chain carries TRBV9 and TRBJ1-3; 8 nucleotides align to TRBD1. In DNA, the CDR3 is TGTGCCAGCAGCGTTGGACAGGGCTCTGGAAACACCATATATTTT. Its protein is CASSVGQGSGNTIYF.